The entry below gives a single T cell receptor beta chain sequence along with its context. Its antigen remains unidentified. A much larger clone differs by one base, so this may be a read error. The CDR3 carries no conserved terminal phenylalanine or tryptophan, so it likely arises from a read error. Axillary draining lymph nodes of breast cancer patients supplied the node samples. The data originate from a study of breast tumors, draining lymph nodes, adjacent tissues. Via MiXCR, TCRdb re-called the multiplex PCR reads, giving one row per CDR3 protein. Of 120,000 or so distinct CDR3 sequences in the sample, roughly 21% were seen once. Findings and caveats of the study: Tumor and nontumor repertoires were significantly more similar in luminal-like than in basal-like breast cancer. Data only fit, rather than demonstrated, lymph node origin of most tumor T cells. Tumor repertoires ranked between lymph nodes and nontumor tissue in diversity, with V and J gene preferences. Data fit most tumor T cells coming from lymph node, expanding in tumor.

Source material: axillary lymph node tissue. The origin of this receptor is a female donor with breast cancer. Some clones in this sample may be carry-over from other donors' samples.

CDR3 bases: TGCAGTGCTCACCGGGACTGGGGCGCAAATGGCTACACCGTC. Encoded protein: CSAHRDWGANGYTV. The rearrangement joins TRBV20-1 to TRBJ1-2; a weak D match, TRBD1 (5 bases). The V end was cut by 5 bases, the J end by 6 bases, with 19 bases between. The CDR3 runs to 14 residues. Germline assignment: CDR1 DFQATT and CDR2 SNEGSKA (reference sequence).